A selection of T cell receptor beta chains follows, all from one sample in a study of T cell responses to AZD1222 COVID-19 vaccine. TCRdb's table, derived via immunoSEQ multiplex PCR, lists solely in-frame clones and lacks some. The data hold under 150,000 clones, with 90% observed a single time. This specimen was peripheral blood, taken on day 0 of AZD1222 vaccination. These TCRs come from an adult in good health. The CDR3 runs from the conserved cysteine through the conserved F or W. Only part of the rows carry a size: once, few, many, or a class if the clone is expanded.

CDR3 length,clone size,J gene,V gene,CDR3 protein
15,NA,TRBJ1-6,TRBV6-5,CASSRGDSYNSPLHF
13,NA,TRBJ1-2,TRBV28,CASSPQEIDGYTF
17,NA,TRBJ2-1,TRBV7-6,CASSPFGTSGSYNEQFF
13,NA,TRBJ1-1,TRBV11-3,CASSLQRNTEAFF
11,few,TRBJ2-7,TRBV2,CASSPNYEQYF
15,NA,TRBJ1-3,TRBV30,CAWSNDRVGGNTIYF
16,NA,TRBJ2-1,TRBV27,CASRTLFGRSYNEQFF
12,NA,TRBJ2-5,TRBV6-5,CASTDRAETQYF
15,NA,TRBJ2-2,TRBV11-2,CASSLEAGGAGELFF
16,few,TRBJ1-2,TRBV27,CASSSSQFTGYYGYTF
16,NA,TRBJ1-4,TRBV18,CASSPRLGGEEEKLFF
16,NA,TRBJ2-1,TRBV7-6,CASSPAGTSGRGEQFF
14,NA,TRBJ2-2,TRBV29-1,CSVDPGGGTGELFF